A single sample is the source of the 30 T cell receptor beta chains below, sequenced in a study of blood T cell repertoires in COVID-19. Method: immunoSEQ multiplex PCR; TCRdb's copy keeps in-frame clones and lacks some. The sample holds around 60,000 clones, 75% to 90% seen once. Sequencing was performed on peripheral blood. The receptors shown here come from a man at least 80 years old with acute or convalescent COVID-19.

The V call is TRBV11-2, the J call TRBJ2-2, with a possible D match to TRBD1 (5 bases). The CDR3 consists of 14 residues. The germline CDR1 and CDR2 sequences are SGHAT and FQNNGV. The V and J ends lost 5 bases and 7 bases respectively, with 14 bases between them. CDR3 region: CASSQSREGGELFF. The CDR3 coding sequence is TGTGCCAGCAGCCAGAGCAGGGAAGGCGGGGAGCTGTTTTTT.

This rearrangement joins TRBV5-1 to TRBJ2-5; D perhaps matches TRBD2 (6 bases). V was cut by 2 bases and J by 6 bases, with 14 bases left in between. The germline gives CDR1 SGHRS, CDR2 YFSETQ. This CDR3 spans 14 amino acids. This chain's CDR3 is CASSFGDWGQTQYF. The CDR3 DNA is TGCGCCAGCAGCTTTGGGGACTGGGGCCAGACCCAGTACTTC.

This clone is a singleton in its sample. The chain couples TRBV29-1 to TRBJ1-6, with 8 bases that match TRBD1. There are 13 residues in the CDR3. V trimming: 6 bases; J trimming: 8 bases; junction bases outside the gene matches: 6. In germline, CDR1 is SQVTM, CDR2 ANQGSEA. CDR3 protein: CSVSGGWDSPLHF. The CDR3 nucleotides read TGCAGCGTATCAGGGGGCTGGGATTCACCCCTCCACTTT. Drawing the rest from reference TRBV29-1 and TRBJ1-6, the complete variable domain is SAVISQKPSRDICQRGTSLTIQCQVDSQVTMMFWYRQQPGQSLTLIATANQGSEATYESGFVIDKFPISRPNLTFSTLTVSNMSPEDSSIYLCSVSGGWDSPLHFGNGTRLTVT.

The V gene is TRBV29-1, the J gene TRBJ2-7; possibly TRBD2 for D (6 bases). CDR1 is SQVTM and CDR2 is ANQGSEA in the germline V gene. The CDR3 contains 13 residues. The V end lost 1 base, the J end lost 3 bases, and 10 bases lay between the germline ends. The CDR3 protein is CSVEGGDLYEQYF. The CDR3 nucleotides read TGCAGCGTTGAAGGCGGGGACCTCTACGAGCAGTACTTC.

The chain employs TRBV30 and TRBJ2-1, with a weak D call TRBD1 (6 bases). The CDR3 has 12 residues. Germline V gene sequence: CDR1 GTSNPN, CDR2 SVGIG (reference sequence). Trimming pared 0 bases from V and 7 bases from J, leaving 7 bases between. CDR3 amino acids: CAWSVQGNEQFF. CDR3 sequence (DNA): TGTGCCTGGAGTGTACAGGGAAATGAGCAGTTCTTC.

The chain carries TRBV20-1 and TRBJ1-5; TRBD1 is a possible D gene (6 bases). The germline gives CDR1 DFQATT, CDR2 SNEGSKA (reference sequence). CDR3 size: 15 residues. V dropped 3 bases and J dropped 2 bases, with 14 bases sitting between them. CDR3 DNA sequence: TGCAGTGCTAGTCGGACAGCTTCGGGCAATCAGCCCCAGCATTTT. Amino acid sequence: CSASRTASGNQPQHF.

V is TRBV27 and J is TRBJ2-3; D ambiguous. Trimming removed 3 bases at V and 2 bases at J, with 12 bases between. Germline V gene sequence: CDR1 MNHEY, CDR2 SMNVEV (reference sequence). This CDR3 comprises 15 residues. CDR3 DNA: TGTGCCAGCAGTTTTTTTGGGCAGTTCACAGATACGCAGTATTTT. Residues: CASSFFGQFTDTQYF.

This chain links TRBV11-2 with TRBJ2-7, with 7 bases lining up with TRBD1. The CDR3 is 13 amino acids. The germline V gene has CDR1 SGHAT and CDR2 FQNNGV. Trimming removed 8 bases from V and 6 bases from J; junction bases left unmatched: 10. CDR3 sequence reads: CASLQGSQAEQYF. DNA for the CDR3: TGTGCCAGCCTACAGGGGTCGCAGGCCGAGCAGTACTTC.

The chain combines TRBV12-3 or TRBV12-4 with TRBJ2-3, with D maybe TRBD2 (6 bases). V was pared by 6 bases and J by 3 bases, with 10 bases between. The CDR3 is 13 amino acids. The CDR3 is CASSDGTTDTQYF. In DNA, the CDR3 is TGTGCCAGCAGCGATGGGACTACAGATACGCAGTATTTT.

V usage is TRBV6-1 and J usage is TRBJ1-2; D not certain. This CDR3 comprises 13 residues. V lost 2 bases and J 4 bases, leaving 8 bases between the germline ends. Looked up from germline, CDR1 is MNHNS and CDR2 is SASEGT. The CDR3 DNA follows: TGTGCCAGCAGTGAAAGAGGACTCTATGGCTACACCTTC. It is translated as CASSERGLYGYTF.

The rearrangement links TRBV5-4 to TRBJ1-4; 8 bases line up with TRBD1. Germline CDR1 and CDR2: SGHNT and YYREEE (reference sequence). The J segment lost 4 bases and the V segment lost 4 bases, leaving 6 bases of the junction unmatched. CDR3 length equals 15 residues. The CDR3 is CASSRGQGVNEKLFF. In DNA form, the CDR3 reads TGTGCCAGCAGCCGCGGACAGGGTGTTAATGAAAAACTGTTTTTT.

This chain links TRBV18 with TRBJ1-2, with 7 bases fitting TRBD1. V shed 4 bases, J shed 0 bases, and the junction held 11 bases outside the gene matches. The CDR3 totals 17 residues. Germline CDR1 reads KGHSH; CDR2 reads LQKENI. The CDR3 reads CASSQQGRASSNYGYTF. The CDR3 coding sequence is TGTGCCAGCTCACAACAGGGGAGAGCGTCTTCTAACTATGGCTACACCTTC.

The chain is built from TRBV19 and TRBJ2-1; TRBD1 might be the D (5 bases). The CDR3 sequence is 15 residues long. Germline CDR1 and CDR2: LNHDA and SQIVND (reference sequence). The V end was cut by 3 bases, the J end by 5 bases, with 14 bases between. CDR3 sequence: CASSIRAGSNNEQFF. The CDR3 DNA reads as TGTGCCAGTAGTATTCGGGCAGGGTCAAACAATGAGCAGTTCTTC.

Here the CDR3 reads CASSTTSGGEAKNIQYF. The CDR3 DNA reads TGTGCCAGTAGTACGACTAGCGGGGGGGAAGCCAAAAACATTCAGTACTTC. The rearrangement links TRBV19 to TRBJ2-4; 14 bases match TRBD2. Germline CDR1 LNHDA, CDR2 SQIVND (reference sequence). V shed 4 bases, J shed 0 bases, and the junction held 2 bases outside the gene matches. The CDR3 length is 17 residues.

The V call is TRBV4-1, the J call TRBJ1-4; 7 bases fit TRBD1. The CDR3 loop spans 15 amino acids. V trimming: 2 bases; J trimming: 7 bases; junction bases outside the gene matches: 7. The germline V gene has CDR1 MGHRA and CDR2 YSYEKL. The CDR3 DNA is TGCGCCAGCAGCCAAACCGGGACAGCGATTGAAAAACTGTTTTTT. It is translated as CASSQTGTAIEKLFF.

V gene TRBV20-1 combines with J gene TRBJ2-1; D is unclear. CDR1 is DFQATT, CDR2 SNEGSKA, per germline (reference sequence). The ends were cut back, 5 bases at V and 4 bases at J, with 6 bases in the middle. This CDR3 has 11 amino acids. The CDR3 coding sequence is TGCAGTGCTTTTCCATACAATGAGCAGTTCTTC. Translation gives CSAFPYNEQFF.

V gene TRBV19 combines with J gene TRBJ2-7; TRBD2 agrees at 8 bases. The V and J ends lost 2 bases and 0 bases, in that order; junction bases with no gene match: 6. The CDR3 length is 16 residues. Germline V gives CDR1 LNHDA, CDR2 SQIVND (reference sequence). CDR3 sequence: CASSIKGSGGSYEQYF. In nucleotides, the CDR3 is TGTGCCAGTAGTATAAAGGGCAGCGGGGGCTCCTACGAGCAGTACTTC. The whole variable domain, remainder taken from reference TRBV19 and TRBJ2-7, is DGGITQSPKYLFRKEGQNVTLSCEQNLNHDAMYWYRQDPGQGLRLIYYSQIVNDFQKGDIAEGYSVSREKKESFPLTVTSAQKNPTAFYLCASSIKGSGGSYEQYFGPGTRLTVT.

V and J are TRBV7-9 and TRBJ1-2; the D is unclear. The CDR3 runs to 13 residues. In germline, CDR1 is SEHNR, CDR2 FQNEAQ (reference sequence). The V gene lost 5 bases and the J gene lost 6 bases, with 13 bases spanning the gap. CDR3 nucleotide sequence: TGTGCCAGCAGCCTGGGAGCGGGAAATGGCTACACCTTC. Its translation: CASSLGAGNGYTF.

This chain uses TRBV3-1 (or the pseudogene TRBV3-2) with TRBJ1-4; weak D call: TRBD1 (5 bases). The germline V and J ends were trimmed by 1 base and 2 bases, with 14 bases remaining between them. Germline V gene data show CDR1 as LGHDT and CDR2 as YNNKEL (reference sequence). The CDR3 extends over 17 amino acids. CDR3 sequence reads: CASSQGGGGTTNEKLFF. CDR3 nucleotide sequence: TGTGCCAGCAGCCAAGGTGGGGGGGGTACGACTAATGAAAAACTGTTTTTT.

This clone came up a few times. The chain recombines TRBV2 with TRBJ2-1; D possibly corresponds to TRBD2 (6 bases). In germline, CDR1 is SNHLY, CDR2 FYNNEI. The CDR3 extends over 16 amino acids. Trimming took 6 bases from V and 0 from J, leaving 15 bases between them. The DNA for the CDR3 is TGTGCCAGCAGCACCTTTAGCGGAAGCTCCTACAATGAGCAGTTCTTC. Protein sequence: CASSTFSGSSYNEQFF.

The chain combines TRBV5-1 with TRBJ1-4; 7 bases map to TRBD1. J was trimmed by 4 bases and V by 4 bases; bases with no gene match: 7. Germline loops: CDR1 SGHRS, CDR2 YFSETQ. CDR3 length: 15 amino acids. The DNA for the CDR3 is TGCGCCAGCAGCCCTAGGACAGGTCTTAATGAAAAACTGTTTTTT. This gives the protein CASSPRTGLNEKLFF. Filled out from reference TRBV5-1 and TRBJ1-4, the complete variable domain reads KAGVTQTPRYLIKTRGQQVTLSCSPISGHRSVSWYQQTPGQGLQFLFEYFSETQRNKGNFPGRFSGRQFSNSRSEMNVSTLELGDSALYLCASSPRTGLNEKLFFGSGTQLSVL.

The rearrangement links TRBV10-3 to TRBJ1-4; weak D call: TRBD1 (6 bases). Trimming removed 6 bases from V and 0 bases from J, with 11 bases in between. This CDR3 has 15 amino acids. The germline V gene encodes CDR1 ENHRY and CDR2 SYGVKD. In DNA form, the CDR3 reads TGTGCCATCAGCAGGGACACCTCAACTAATGAAAAACTGTTTTTT. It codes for CAISRDTSTNEKLFF.

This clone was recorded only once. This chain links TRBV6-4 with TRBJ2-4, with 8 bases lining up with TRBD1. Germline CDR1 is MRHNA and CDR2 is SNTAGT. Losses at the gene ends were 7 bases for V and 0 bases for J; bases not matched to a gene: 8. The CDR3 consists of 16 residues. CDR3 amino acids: CASTPRQGLAKNIQYF. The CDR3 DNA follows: TGTGCCAGCACTCCCAGACAGGGGCTAGCCAAAAACATTCAGTACTTC.

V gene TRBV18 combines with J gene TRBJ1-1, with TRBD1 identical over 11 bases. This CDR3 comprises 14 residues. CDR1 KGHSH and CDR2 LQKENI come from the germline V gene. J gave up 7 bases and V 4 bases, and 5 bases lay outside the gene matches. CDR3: CASSRTGGAIEAFF. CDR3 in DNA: TGTGCCAGCTCACGGACAGGGGGCGCAATTGAAGCTTTCTTT.

The CDR3: CASSYTARTGFYEQYF. The DNA for the CDR3 is TGTGCCAGCAGTTACACCGCGAGGACAGGGTTCTACGAGCAGTACTTC. J is TRBJ2-7 and V is TRBV6-7; 8 bases line up with TRBD1. TRBV6-7 is designated an ORF whose function remains uncertain. Unmatched junction bases numbered 9, after V lost 2 bases and J lost 3 bases. CDR3 length: 16 residues.

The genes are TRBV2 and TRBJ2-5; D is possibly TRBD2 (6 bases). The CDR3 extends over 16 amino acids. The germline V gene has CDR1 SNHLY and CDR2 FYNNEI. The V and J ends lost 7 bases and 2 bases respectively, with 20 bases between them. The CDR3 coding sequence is TGTGCCAGCACCCCGGGGGTGAACCGCGGACAAGAGACCCAGTACTTC. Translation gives CASTPGVNRGQETQYF.

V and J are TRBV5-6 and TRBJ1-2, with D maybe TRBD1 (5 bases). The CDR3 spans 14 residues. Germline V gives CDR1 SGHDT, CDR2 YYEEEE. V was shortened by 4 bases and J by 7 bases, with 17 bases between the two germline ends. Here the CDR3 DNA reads TGTGCCAGCAGCCCCAGGCCGGGGGGAGTTGGCTACACCTTC. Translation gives CASSPRPGGVGYTF.

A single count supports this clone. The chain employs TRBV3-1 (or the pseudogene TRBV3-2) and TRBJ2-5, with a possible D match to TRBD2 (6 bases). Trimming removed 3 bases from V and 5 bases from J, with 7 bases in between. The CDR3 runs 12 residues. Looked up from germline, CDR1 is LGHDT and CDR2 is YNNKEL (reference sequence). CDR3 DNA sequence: TGTGCCAGCAGCCATGGGGGGGAGACCCAGTACTTC. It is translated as CASSHGGETQYF.

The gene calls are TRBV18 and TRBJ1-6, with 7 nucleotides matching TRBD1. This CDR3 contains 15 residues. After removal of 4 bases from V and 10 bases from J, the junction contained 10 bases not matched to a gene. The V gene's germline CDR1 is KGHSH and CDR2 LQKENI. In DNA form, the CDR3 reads TGTGCCAGCTCACGGGACAGAAGAGAAGAGTCACCCCTCCACTTT. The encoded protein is CASSRDRREESPLHF.

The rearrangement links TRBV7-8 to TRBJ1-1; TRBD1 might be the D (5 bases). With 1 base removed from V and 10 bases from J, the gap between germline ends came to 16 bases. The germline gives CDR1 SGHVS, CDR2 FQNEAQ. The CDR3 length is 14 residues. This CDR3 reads CASSLGFVQVGAFF. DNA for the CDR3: TGTGCCAGCAGCTTAGGTTTTGTACAGGTTGGAGCTTTCTTT.